The rows below give T cell receptor beta chains drawn from one sample of a study of regulatory T cells in long-lasting Graves disease. From the multiplex PCR reads, TCRdb called clonotypes with MiXCR, one entry per CDR3 protein. Among more than 650,000 distinct CDR3 sequences listed, approximately 29% were seen once. The sample in question was peripheral blood mononuclear cells (PBMCs), obtained when the disease was refractory, from a patient treated with antithyroid drugs. Source of these receptors: a female donor with Graves disease. Each CDR3 is given with its conserved first and last residue. A D gene is named only where the DNA matches it firmly. Rows may omit the clone size; those that give it use once, few, many or a size class.

once,TRBJ2-7,NA,TRBV6-1,CASDRGRSYEQYF,TGTGCCAGCGATAGGGGACGGAGCTACGAGCAGTACTTC
NA,TRBJ1-1,NA,TRBV30,CAWSVHPPINTEAFF,TGTGCCTGGAGTGTACACCCACCGATCAACACTGAAGCTTTCTTT
many,TRBJ1-2,TRBD1,TRBV6-1,CASSDGNRGFYGYTF,TGTGCCAGCAGTGATGGGAACAGGGGCTTCTATGGCTACACCTTC
many,TRBJ2-5,TRBD1,TRBV12-3/TRBV12-4,CASRTGGLDETQYF,TGTGCCAGCAGGACAGGGGGGTTGGATGAGACCCAGTACTTC
NA,TRBJ1-2,TRBD1,TRBV10-3,CAISGQGVYGHTF,TGTGCCATCAGTGGACAGGGGGTCTATGGCCACACCTTC
NA,TRBJ2-7,TRBD1,TRBV7-7,CASSLTGQGLDEQYF,TGTGCCAGCAGCTTAACAGGACAGGGCCTTGACGAGCAGTACTTC
NA,TRBJ2-1,TRBD2,TRBV20-1,CSAVSGSSEQFF,TGCAGTGCTGTTAGCGGGAGTAGTGAGCAGTTCTTC
NA,TRBJ1-2,NA,TRBV6-1,CASSKTEFYGYTF,TGTGCCAGCAGTAAGACAGAATTCTATGGCTACACCTTC
NA,TRBJ1-1,NA,TRBV6-1,CAGGRNTEAFF,TGTGCCGGTGGGCGAAACACTGAAGCTTTCTTT
NA,TRBJ1-2,NA,TRBV19,CASSPLGYYGYTF,TGTGCCAGTAGCCCTCTGGGATACTATGGCTACACCTTC
few,TRBJ2-5,TRBD1,TRBV27,CASSSSVGTGVIETQYF,TGTGCCAGCAGTTCGAGTGTCGGGACAGGGGTAATTGAGACCCAGTACTTC
NA,TRBJ1-2,NA,TRBV19,CASSSGVSRNYGYTF,TGTGCCAGTAGCTCGGGAGTAAGTAGGAACTATGGCTACACCTTC
NA,TRBJ1-5,NA,TRBV20-1,CSARDGWGKSNQPQHF,TGCAGTGCTAGAGATGGTTGGGGTAAGAGCAATCAGCCCCAGCATTTT
NA,TRBJ1-4,NA,TRBV12-3/TRBV12-4,CASSLGRYNEKLFF,TGTGCCAGCAGTTTAGGCAGATATAATGAAAAACTGTTTTTT
NA,TRBJ2-2,TRBD2,TRBV10-3,CAIRASGTTGELFF,TGTGCCATCAGAGCCAGCGGGACCACCGGGGAGCTGTTTTTT
few,TRBJ2-7,NA,TRBV12-3/TRBV12-4,CASSLMAGVNEQYF,TGTGCCAGCAGTTTAATGGCAGGGGTCAACGAGCAGTACTTC
few,TRBJ2-7,NA,TRBV7-3,CASSQLLRDAYEQYF,TGTGCCAGCAGCCAACTCTTGCGGGATGCCTACGAGCAGTACTTC
few,TRBJ1-6,NA,TRBV3-1,CASSRTDSHNSPLHF,TGTGCCAGCAGCCGCACGGACAGCCATAATTCACCCCTCCACTTT
NA,TRBJ2-4,NA,TRBV6-2/TRBV6-3,CASSYSGGEGIQYF,TGTGCCAGCAGTTACTCGGGAGGAGAAGGCATTCAGTACTTC
once,TRBJ2-2,TRBD1,TRBV27,CASSTWDRGVGELFF,TGTGCCAGCAGTACGTGGGACAGGGGGGTCGGGGAGCTGTTTTTT
few,TRBJ1-2,TRBD1,TRBV29-1,CSVETGQGNYGYTF,TGCAGCGTTGAGACAGGACAGGGGAACTATGGCTACACCTTC
many,TRBJ1-4,NA,TRBV12-3/TRBV12-4,CASSLSVDEKLFF,TGTGCCAGCAGTCTCTCGGTGGATGAAAAACTGTTTTTT
once,TRBJ2-1,NA,TRBV12-3/TRBV12-4,CASSLAGSPRDEQFF,TGTGCCAGCAGTTTAGCGGGTAGCCCGAGGGATGAGCAGTTCTTC
NA,TRBJ2-2,NA,TRBV7-9,CASSLVGQTGELFF,TGTGCCAGCAGCTTAGTCGGCCAGACCGGGGAGCTGTTTTTT
few,TRBJ1-1,NA,TRBV25-1,CASSDPGGSRDTEAFF,TGTGCCAGCAGTGACCCGGGGGGCAGCCGTGACACTGAAGCTTTCTTT
NA,TRBJ2-7,NA,TRBV12-3/TRBV12-4,CASSPAGAVGLSEQYF,TGTGCCAGCAGTCCTGCCGGGGCGGTAGGCCTCTCCGAGCAGTACTTC
NA,TRBJ1-5,TRBD1,TRBV27,CASRKDREGNQPQHF,TGTGCCAGCAGAAAAGACAGGGAGGGGAATCAGCCCCAGCATTTT
many,TRBJ1-5,NA,TRBV2,CASSAGRSGKQPQHF,TGTGCCAGCAGTGCGGGCAGGTCAGGGAAACAGCCCCAGCATTTT
NA,TRBJ2-1,TRBD2,TRBV6-1,CASSDGLAGDNEQFF,TGTGCCAGCAGTGACGGACTAGCGGGAGACAATGAGCAGTTCTTC
few,TRBJ2-7,NA,TRBV27,CASSPFGGYEQYF,TGTGCCAGCAGTCCCTTCGGCGGCTACGAGCAGTACTTC
NA,TRBJ2-1,TRBD2,TRBV19,CASSTSGSRNEQFF,TGTGCCAGCAGTACAAGCGGGAGTCGGAATGAGCAGTTCTTC
many,TRBJ1-5,NA,TRBV2,CASKGVSNQPQHF,TGTGCCAGCAAGGGAGTTAGCAATCAGCCCCAGCATTTT
NA,TRBJ1-6,TRBD1,TRBV30,CAWDRGLIFNSPLHF,TGTGCCTGGGACAGGGGGCTGATATTTAATTCACCCCTCCACTTT